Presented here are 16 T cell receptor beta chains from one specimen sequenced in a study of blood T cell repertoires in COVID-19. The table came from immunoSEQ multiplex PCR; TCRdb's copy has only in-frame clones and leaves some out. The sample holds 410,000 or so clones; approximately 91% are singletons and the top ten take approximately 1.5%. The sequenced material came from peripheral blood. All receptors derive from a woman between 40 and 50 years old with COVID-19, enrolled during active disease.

Here the CDR3 reads CASSLSGSGRYEQYF. The CDR3 DNA is TGTGCCAGCAGCTTGTCGGGTAGCGGGAGGTACGAGCAGTACTTC. The rearrangement links TRBV5-6 to TRBJ2-7; 10 nucleotides line up with TRBD2. The CDR3 runs to 15 residues. Germline loops: CDR1 SGHDT, CDR2 YYEEEE. J gave up 4 bases and V 1 base, and 5 bases lay outside the gene matches.

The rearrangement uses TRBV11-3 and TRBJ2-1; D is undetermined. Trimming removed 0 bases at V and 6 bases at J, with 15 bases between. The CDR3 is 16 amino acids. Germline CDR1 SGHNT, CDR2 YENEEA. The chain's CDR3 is CASSLDPDWNPNEQFF. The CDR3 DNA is TGTGCCAGCAGCTTAGATCCCGACTGGAACCCCAATGAGCAGTTCTTC. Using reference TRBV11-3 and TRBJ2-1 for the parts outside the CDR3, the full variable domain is EAGVVQSPRYKIIEKKQPVAFWCNPISGHNTLYWYLQNLGQGPELLIRYENEEAVDDSQLPKDRFSAERLKGVDSTLKIQPAELGDSAVYLCASSLDPDWNPNEQFFGPGTRLTVL.

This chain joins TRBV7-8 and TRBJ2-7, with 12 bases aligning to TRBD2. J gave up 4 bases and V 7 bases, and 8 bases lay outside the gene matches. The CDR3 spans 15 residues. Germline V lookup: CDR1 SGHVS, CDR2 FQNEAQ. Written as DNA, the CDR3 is TGTGCCAGCATCCCGACTAGCGGGAGTTTTTACGAGCAGTACTTC. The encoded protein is CASIPTSGSFYEQYF.

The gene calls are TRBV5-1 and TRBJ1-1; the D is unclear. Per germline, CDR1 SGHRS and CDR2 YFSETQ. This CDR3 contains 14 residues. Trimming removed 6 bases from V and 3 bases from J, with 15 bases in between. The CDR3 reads CASNRAPVYTEAFF. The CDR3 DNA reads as TGCGCCAGCAATCGAGCACCCGTTTACACTGAAGCTTTCTTT.

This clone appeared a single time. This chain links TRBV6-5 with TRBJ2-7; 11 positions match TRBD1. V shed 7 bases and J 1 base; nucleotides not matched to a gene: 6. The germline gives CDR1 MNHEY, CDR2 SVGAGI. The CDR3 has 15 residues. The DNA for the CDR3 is TGTGCCAGCACCCGGGACAGGGGGAATTCCTACGAGCAGTACTTC. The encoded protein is CASTRDRGNSYEQYF.

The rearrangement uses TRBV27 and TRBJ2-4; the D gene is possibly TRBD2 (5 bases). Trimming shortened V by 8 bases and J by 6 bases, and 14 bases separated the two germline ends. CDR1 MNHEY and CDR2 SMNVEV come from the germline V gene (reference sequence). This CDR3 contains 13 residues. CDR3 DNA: TGTGCCAGCTCACTATATGGAGGAAACATTCAGTACTTC. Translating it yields CASSLYGGNIQYF.

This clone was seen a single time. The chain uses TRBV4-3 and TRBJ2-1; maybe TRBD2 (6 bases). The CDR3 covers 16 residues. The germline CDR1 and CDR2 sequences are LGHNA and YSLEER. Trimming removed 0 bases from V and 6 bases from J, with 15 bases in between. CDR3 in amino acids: CASSQEVGGAPNEQFF. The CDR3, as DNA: TGCGCCAGCAGCCAAGAGGTGGGCGGGGCCCCCAATGAGCAGTTCTTC.

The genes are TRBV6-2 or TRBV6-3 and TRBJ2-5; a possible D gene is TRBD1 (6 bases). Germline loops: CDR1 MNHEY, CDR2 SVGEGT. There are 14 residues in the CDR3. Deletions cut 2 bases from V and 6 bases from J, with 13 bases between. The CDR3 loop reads CASSYEARGKTQYF. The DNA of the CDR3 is TGTGCCAGCAGTTACGAGGCTAGGGGGAAGACCCAGTACTTC.

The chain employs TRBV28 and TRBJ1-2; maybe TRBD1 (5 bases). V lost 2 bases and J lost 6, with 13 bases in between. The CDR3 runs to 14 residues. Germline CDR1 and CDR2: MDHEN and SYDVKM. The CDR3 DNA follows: TGTGCCAGCAGTTTAATTCAGGGTTCAAATGGCTACACCTTC. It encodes CASSLIQGSNGYTF.

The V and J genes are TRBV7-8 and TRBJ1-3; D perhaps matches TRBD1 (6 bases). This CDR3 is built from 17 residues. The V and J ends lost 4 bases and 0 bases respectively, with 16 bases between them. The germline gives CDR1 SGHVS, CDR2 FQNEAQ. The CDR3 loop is CASSSTRTALSGNTIYF. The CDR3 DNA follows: TGTGCCAGCAGCTCTACTCGGACAGCGCTCTCTGGAAACACCATATATTTT.

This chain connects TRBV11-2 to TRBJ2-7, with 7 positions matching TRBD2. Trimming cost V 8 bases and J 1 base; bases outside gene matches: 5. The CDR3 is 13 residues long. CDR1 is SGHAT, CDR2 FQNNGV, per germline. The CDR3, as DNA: TGTGCCAGCCAGCGGGATTTTTCCTACGAGCAGTACTTC. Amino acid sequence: CASQRDFSYEQYF.

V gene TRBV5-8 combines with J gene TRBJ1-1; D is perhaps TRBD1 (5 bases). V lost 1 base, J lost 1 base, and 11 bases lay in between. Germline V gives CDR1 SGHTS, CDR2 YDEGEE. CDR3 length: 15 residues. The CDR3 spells CASSLKGEENTEAFF. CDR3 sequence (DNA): TGTGCCAGCAGCTTGAAAGGGGAGGAGAACACTGAAGCTTTCTTT. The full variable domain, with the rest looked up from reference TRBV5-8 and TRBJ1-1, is EAGVTQSPTHLIKTRGQQATLRCSPISGHTSVYWYQQALGLGLQFLLWYDEGEERNRGNFPPRFSGRQFPNYSSELNVNALELEDSALYLCASSLKGEENTEAFFGQGTRLTVV.

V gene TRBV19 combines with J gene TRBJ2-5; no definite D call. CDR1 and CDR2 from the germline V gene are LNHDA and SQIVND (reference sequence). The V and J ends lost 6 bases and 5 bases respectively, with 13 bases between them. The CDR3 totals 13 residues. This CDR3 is CASSPTRWETQYF. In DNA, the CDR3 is TGTGCCAGTAGCCCGACCAGGTGGGAGACCCAGTACTTC. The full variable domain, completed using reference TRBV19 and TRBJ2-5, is DGGITQSPKYLFRKEGQNVTLSCEQNLNHDAMYWYRQDPGQGLRLIYYSQIVNDFQKGDIAEGYSVSREKKESFPLTVTSAQKNPTAFYLCASSPTRWETQYFGPGTRLLVL.

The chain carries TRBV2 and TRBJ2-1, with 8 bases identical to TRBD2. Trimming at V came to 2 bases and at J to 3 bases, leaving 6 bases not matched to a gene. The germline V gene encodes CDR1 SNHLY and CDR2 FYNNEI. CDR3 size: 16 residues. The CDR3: CASSEYAGGNYNEQFF. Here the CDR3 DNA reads TGTGCCAGCAGTGAATATGCGGGGGGAAACTACAATGAGCAGTTCTTC. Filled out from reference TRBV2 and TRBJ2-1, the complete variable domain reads EPEVTQTPSHQVTQMGQEVILRCVPISNHLYFYWYRQILGQKVEFLVSFYNNEISEKSEIFDDQFSVERPDGSNFTLKIRSTKLEDSAMYFCASSEYAGGNYNEQFFGPGTRLTVL.

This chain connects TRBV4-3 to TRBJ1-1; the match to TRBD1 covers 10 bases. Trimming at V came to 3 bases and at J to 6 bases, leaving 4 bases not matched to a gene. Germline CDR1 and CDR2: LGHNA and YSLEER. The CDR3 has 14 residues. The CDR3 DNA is TGCGCCAGCAGCCATCGCGGACAGGGGGCTGAAGCTTTCTTT. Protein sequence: CASSHRGQGAEAFF.

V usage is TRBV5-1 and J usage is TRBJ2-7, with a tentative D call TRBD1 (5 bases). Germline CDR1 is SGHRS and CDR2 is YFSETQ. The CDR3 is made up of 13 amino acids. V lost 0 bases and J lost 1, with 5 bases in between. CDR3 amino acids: CASSLGQSYEQYF. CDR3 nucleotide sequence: TGCGCCAGCAGCTTGGGACAGTCCTACGAGCAGTACTTC.